Each of the 6 T cell receptor beta chains below was sequenced from the same sample in a study of blood T cell repertoires in COVID-19. The assay was immunoSEQ multiplex PCR, and TCRdb's table has in-frame clones only and misses some. The sample includes under 250,000 clones, roughly 84% of them seen just once. The sample comprised peripheral blood. These receptors came from a woman in her thirties or forties who had recovered from COVID-19.

V usage is TRBV5-1 and J usage is TRBJ1-2; 9 positions agree with TRBD1. CDR3 length: 15 amino acids. The V segment lost 3 bases and the J segment 2 bases; nucleotides outside the gene matches: 5. Germline V gene lookup returns CDR1 SGHRS and CDR2 YFSETQ. CDR3 sequence (DNA): TGCGCCAGCAGCTCAACAGGGGGCGCGAACTATGGCTACACCTTC. Residues: CASSSTGGANYGYTF.

This clone was picked up one time. The V call is TRBV7-9, the J call TRBJ2-1; D is perhaps TRBD2 (6 bases). The CDR3 runs to 13 residues. Germline V gene sequence: CDR1 SEHNR, CDR2 FQNEAQ (reference sequence). The germline V and J ends were trimmed by 4 bases and 7 bases, with 11 bases remaining between them. The CDR3 sequence: CASSSTSTNEQFF. The DNA for the CDR3 is TGTGCCAGCAGCTCGACTAGTACGAATGAGCAGTTCTTC.

This chain connects TRBV18 to TRBJ2-1; 9 bases align to TRBD2. The V and J ends lost 3 bases and 8 bases, in that order; junction bases with no gene match: 11. This CDR3 comprises 16 residues. Looked up from germline, CDR1 is KGHSH and CDR2 is LQKENI. DNA for the CDR3: TGTGCCAGCTCACCGAGAAAAGGGACTAGCAAGCATGAGCAGTTCTTC. Translation gives CASSPRKGTSKHEQFF.

The chain couples TRBV28 to TRBJ1-3; 8 nucleotides align to TRBD1. CDR3 length: 15 residues. Unmatched junction bases numbered 7, after V lost 6 bases and J lost 3 bases. Germline-derived CDR1 and CDR2 are MDHEN and SYDVKM. CDR3 residues: CASRTQGAGGNTIYF. The CDR3, as DNA: TGTGCCAGCAGAACTCAGGGGGCCGGTGGAAACACCATATATTTT. Full variable domain (rest looked up from reference TRBV28 and TRBJ1-3): DVKVTQSSRYLVKRTGEKVFLECVQDMDHENMFWYRQDPGLGLRLIYFSYDVKMKEKGDIPEGYSVSREKKERFSLILESASTNQTSMYLCASRTQGAGGNTIYFGEGSWLTVV.

The chain has TRBV6-1 and TRBJ1-2; D is uncertain. This CDR3 region has 12 residues. The germline V gene encodes CDR1 MNHNS and CDR2 SASEGT. The V end lost 2 bases, the J end lost 4 bases, and 5 bases lay between the germline ends. CDR3 sequence (DNA): TGTGCCAGCAGTGAACCCTTCTATGGCTACACCTTC. This gives the protein CASSEPFYGYTF.

V is TRBV28 and J is TRBJ1-2, with D perhaps TRBD1 (6 bases). The CDR3 has 15 amino acids. Germline assignment: CDR1 MDHEN and CDR2 SYDVKM. V shed 6 bases and J shed 8 bases, with 22 bases lying between them. CDR3 amino acids: CASRGGGLESRGYTF. The DNA of the CDR3 is TGTGCCAGCAGGGGAGGGGGACTCGAGAGTAGGGGCTACACCTTC.